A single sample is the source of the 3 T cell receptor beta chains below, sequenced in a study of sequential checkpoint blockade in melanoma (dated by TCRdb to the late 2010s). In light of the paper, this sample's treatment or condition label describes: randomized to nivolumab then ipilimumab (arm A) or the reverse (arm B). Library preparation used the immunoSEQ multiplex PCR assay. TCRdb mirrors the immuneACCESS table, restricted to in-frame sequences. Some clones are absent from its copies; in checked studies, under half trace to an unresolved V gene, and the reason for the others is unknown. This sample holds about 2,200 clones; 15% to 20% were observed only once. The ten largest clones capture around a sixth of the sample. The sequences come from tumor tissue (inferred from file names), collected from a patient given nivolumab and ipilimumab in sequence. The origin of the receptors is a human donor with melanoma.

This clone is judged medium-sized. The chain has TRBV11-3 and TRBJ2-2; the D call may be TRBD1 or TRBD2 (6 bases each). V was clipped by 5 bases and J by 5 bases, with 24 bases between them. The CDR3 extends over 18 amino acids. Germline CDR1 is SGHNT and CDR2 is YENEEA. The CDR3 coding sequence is TGTGCCAGCAGCCTGGGGGTTGTAACGCAGGGGAGGACCGGGGAGCTGTTTTTT. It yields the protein CASSLGVVTQGRTGELFF.

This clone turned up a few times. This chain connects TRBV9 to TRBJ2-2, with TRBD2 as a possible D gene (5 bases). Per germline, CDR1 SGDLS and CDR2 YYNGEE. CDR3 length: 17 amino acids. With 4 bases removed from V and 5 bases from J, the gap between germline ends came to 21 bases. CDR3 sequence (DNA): TGTGCCAGCAGCCCCCTGGGGTTGGGCCGGGGTACCGGGGAGCTGTTTTTT. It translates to CASSPLGLGRGTGELFF. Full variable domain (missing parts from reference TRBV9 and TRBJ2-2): DSGVTQTPKHLITATGQRVTLRCSPRSGDLSVYWYQQSLDQGLQFLIQYYNGEERAKGNILERFSAQQFPDLHSELNLSSLELGDSALYFCASSPLGLGRGTGELFFGEGSRLTVL.

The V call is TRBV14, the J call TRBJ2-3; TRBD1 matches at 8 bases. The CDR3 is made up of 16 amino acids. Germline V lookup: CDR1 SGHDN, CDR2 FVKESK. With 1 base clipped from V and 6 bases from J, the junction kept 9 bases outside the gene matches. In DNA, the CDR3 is TGTGCCAGCAGCCAAGGATGGCAGGGGGCGAGGGATACGCAGTATTTT. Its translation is CASSQGWQGARDTQYF.